The T cell receptor beta chain under discussion was sequenced for a study of T cells in Graves' hyperthyroidism and ophthalmopathy. Study-level background: Peripheral blood samples were taken at initial diagnosis, prior to any treatment. The study, taken as a whole, reports: Through a model of 13 V-J features, ophthalmopathy was separated from stable hyperthyroidism.

V lost 8 bases and J lost 6; bases outside the gene matches: 6. CDR3 length: 14 residues. CDR1 and CDR2 (germline): MNHEY, SMNVEV (reference sequence). This clonotype has only a few counts. Its antigen remains unidentified. The authors took PBMCs from over 8.5 ml fresh peripheral blood. TCR beta CDR3 sequences were amplified from RNA transcripts. HTBI primers were used for first-round RT-PCR of the TCR CDR3. TCRdb processed the multiplex PCR reads anew with MiXCR; each CDR3 protein has one entry. This sample has 650,000 to 700,000 distinct CDR3 sequences, with roughly 17% found just once. The sample taken for sequencing was blood. This sequence joins TRBV27 and TRBJ2-1; 11 positions match TRBD2. The sequence was obtained from a man aged 45-60 years with Graves' hyperthyroidism. CDR3 nucleotides: TGTGCCAGCGGTCCAGGGACTAGCGGCAATGAGCAGTTCTTC. Translated, it gives CASGPGTSGNEQFF.